Listed below are T cell receptor beta chains from one sample, sequenced in a study of blood T cell repertoires in COVID-19. Data came from immunoSEQ multiplex PCR; TCRdb stores just in-frame clones and leaves some out. Among approximately 300,000 clones listed, more than 80% were seen once. The sequenced sample consisted of peripheral blood. The receptors stem from a woman in her twenties or thirties with COVID-19, enrolled during active disease. CDR3s include the opening cysteine and the closing phenylalanine or tryptophan. D genes are given only for firm matches.

D | V | CDR3
NA | TRBV6-5 | CASSTGNTEAFF
NA | TRBV30 | CAWSPTLSGEQYF
TRBD2 | TRBV29-1 | CSVGGGTHYEQYF
NA | TRBV18 | CASSPTAGEGTEAFF
NA | TRBV6-5 | CASSYQRLDTQYF
TRBD1 | TRBV6-5 | CASRQGPGYTF
TRBD2 | TRBV10-1 | CASSGSLLAGTDTQYF
NA | TRBV5-1 | CASSLGGEEDTQYF
NA | TRBV29-1 | CSVEGQGTAGELFF
NA | TRBV27 | CASSLTITAAYGYTF
TRBD2 | TRBV28 | CASSMTDGGVETQYF
TRBD1 | TRBV5-8 | CASSLRQGSTDTQYF
TRBD2 | TRBV4-2 | CASSQEKVGRASWEQFF
NA | TRBV2 | CASNRVGSNEQFF
TRBD1 | TRBV7-2 | CASSLWTGGAPTNTEAFF
TRBD1 | TRBV11-3 | CASSPPGTGSEAFF
TRBD1 | TRBV6-2/TRBV6-3 | CASSPDRATDTQYF
TRBD1 | TRBV5-5 | CASSVSGTGGTEAFF
NA | TRBV5-1 | CASSWTVTGELFF
NA | TRBV1 | CTSSPGSRLGLDTQYF
TRBD1 | TRBV27 | CASSLSGTGGPGNTIYF
NA | TRBV6-5 | CASSYFPQGQRNEQFF
NA | TRBV6-1 | CASSERVKYYEQYF
NA | TRBV28 | CASSRVGGAMNTEAFF
NA | TRBV5-6 | CASSVRGREQYF
NA | TRBV6-1 | CASSETANTEAFF
TRBD1 | TRBV7-3 | CASSLTGQGEKLFF
TRBD2 | TRBV5-1 | CASAPGGGYEQYF
TRBD2 | TRBV28 | CASSLAGLAGTGELFF
NA | TRBV5-1 | CASSLGGPTGANVLTF
NA | TRBV6-5 | CASSWSDRNEQFF
NA | TRBV11-2 | CASSSQGPGNTIYF
NA | TRBV10-1 | CASSDPGQPQHF
NA | TRBV6-5 | CASRRGVNTEAFF
NA | TRBV9 | CAREGLGSPLHF
TRBD2 | TRBV27 | CASSLRASGSRDEQFF
TRBD1 | TRBV9 | CASSERPTGINYGYTF
TRBD1 | TRBV28 | CASRPGQGSYEQYF
TRBD1 | TRBV3-1/TRBV3-2 | CASSTIGWASGGDLGYTQYF
NA | TRBV4-3 | CASSPRAKTSRADTQYF
NA | TRBV29-1 | CSVERENTEAFF
NA | TRBV5-1 | CASSLGPETGELFF
NA | TRBV27 | CASSSVSNRLYNEQFF
TRBD1 | TRBV4-3 | CASSPWVNQGVYYGYTF
NA | TRBV5-1 | CASSLGGGASRNIQYF
NA | TRBV21-1 | CASSKGDGPISGLSYNEQFF